This entry lists 24 T cell receptor beta chains sequenced from one sample in a study of CD8+ T cells in alopecia areata. This sample's treatment: oral pan-JAK inhibitor, 5-10 mg twice daily. Reverse transcription of extracted RNA yielded cDNA, which provided the sequencing template. Profiled with immunoSEQ multiplex PCR; TCRdb holds only in-frame clones, not every one. This table holds some 240,000 clones, approximately 57% found once. This material consisted of CD4+ T cells sorted from blood, taken at week 4, from a patient treated with tofacitinib. Receptors were obtained from a human donor with alopecia areata.

The chain couples TRBV9 to TRBJ2-2; a possible D gene is TRBD2 (6 bases). V gave up 2 bases and J gave up 4 bases, with 15 bases separating them. Germline V gene lookup returns CDR1 SGDLS and CDR2 YYNGEE. This CDR3 is 16 amino acids long. The CDR3 DNA reads TGTGCCAGCAGCGTTGGCGGGGCGGCTGGCACCGGGGAGCTGTTTTTT. Protein product: CASSVGGAAGTGELFF. Full variable domain (missing parts from reference TRBV9 and TRBJ2-2): DSGVTQTPKHLITATGQRVTLRCSPRSGDLSVYWYQQSLDQGLQFLIQYYNGEERAKGNILERFSAQQFPDLHSELNLSSLELGDSALYFCASSVGGAAGTGELFFGEGSRLTVL.

This chain links TRBV30 with TRBJ1-1; D is uncertain. Germline values: CDR1 GTSNPN, CDR2 SVGIG (reference sequence). The CDR3 covers 12 residues. Trimming cost V 5 bases and J 5 bases, with 12 bases left between them. CDR3 in amino acids: CAWDKLGTEAFF. The CDR3 DNA sequence: TGTGCCTGGGACAAACTCGGGACTGAAGCTTTCTTT. Full variable domain (outside the CDR3, taken from reference TRBV30 and TRBJ1-1): SQTIHQWPATLVQPVGSPLSLECTVEGTSNPNLYWYRQAAGRGLQLLFYSVGIGQISSEVPQNLSASRPQDRQFILSSKKLLLSDSGFYLCAWDKLGTEAFFGQGTRLTVV.

At least ten counts were recorded for this clone. The genes are TRBV2 and TRBJ1-2, with unresolved D. V gave up 4 bases and J gave up 0 bases, with 9 bases separating them. Germline V gene sequence: CDR1 SNHLY, CDR2 FYNNEI. This CDR3 is 14 amino acids long. The CDR3 loop is CASSVDVANYGYTF. As DNA, the CDR3 is TGTGCCAGCAGTGTCGACGTAGCTAACTATGGCTACACCTTC.

This clone has only a few counts. The chain employs TRBV19 and TRBJ1-2, with D possibly TRBD1 on 6 matching bases. Germline CDR1 is LNHDA and CDR2 is SQIVND (reference sequence). V lost 7 bases to trimming and J lost 0 bases, with 27 bases between them. The CDR3 has 19 residues. CDR3 bases: TGTGCCAGTACCCCAGGGTCCGGGACAACACCCCTCACTAACTATGGCTACACCTTC. The encoded protein is CASTPGSGTTPLTNYGYTF. Full variable domain (rest looked up from reference TRBV19 and TRBJ1-2): DGGITQSPKYLFRKEGQNVTLSCEQNLNHDAMYWYRQDPGQGLRLIYYSQIVNDFQKGDIAEGYSVSREKKESFPLTVTSAQKNPTAFYLCASTPGSGTTPLTNYGYTFGSGTRLTVV.

This chain connects TRBV4-3 to TRBJ2-1; D call uncertain. Germline values: CDR1 LGHNA, CDR2 YSLEER. This CDR3 contains 17 residues. The V end was cut by 3 bases, the J end by 5 bases, with 20 bases between. As DNA, the CDR3 is TGCGCCAGCAGCCACCACGCTCTCCCGGACGGAAACAATGAGCAGTTCTTC. Translated, it gives CASSHHALPDGNNEQFF.

This rearrangement joins TRBV5-1 to TRBJ2-1, with 10 bases fitting TRBD1. Trimming at V came to 4 bases and at J to 7 bases, leaving 11 bases not matched to a gene. The length of the CDR3 is 16 residues. In germline, CDR1 is SGHRS, CDR2 YFSETQ. DNA of the CDR3: TGCGCCAGCAGCCAAACGACAGGGGGCGCGAAGAATGAGCAGTTCTTC. This gives the protein CASSQTTGGAKNEQFF.

This rearrangement joins TRBV6-1 to TRBJ1-2, with TRBD1 as a possible D gene (5 bases). CDR3 size: 12 residues. V was pared by 2 bases and J by 4 bases, with 5 bases between. Germline loops: CDR1 MNHNS, CDR2 SASEGT. In DNA form, the CDR3 reads TGTGCCAGCAGTGAACAGGGCTATGGCTACACCTTC. This gives the protein CASSEQGYGYTF.

V is TRBV20-1 and J is TRBJ1-5, with no clear D. Germline V gene sequence: CDR1 DFQATT, CDR2 SNEGSKA (reference sequence). Trimming removed 6 bases at V and 4 bases at J, with 4 bases between. CDR3 length: 10 amino acids. The CDR3 DNA follows: TGCAGTGCGCCAAATCAGCCCCAGCATTTT. Translated: CSAPNQPQHF.

The chain has TRBV4-1 and TRBJ1-5, with TRBD1 matching over 7 bases. CDR3 length: 15 residues. The V segment lost 5 bases and the J segment 0 bases; nucleotides outside the gene matches: 4. Germline V gene data show CDR1 as MGHRA and CDR2 as YSYEKL. The CDR3 reads CASSDRDYSNQPQHF. CDR3 DNA sequence: TGCGCCAGCAGCGACAGGGACTATAGCAATCAGCCCCAGCATTTT.

This clone was detected once. DNA for the CDR3: TGTGCCAGCAGCTGGGACGGGCAGGGAGAGACCCAGTACTTC. Amino acid sequence: CASSWDGQGETQYF. The chain has TRBV5-6 and TRBJ2-5; TRBD1 or TRBD2 may be the D gene (5 bases each). The germline V gene encodes CDR1 SGHDT and CDR2 YYEEEE. The length of the CDR3 is 14 residues. Trimming cost V 3 bases and J 4 bases, with 13 bases left between them. The full variable domain, its missing parts supplied by reference TRBV5-6 and TRBJ2-5, is DAGVTQSPTHLIKTRGQQVTLRCSPKSGHDTVSWYQQALGQGPQFIFQYYEEEERQRGNFPDRFSGHQFPNYSSELNVNALLLGDSALYLCASSWDGQGETQYFGPGTRLLVL.

This sequence joins TRBV15 and TRBJ2-5; the match to TRBD1 covers 8 bases. Looked up from germline, CDR1 is LNHNV and CDR2 is YYDKDF (reference sequence). The CDR3 covers 15 residues. V shed 1 base and J 2 bases; nucleotides not matched to a gene: 3. The CDR3 DNA follows: TGTGCCACCAGCAGAGTCGGGACAGGACAAGAGACCCAGTACTTC. As protein: CATSRVGTGQETQYF.

As regards this clone: This sample includes further DNA sequences coding for the same CDR3. This chain connects TRBV29-1 to TRBJ1-2; D is perhaps TRBD1 (5 bases). This CDR3 contains 12 residues. The germline gives CDR1 SQVTM, CDR2 ANQGSEA. V lost 4 bases and J lost 0, with 6 bases in between. The CDR3 DNA follows: TGCAGCGTTGGGGGACCTAACTATGGCTACACCTTC. Translation: CSVGGPNYGYTF.

This clone was observed a handful of times. The sample contains more than one DNA sequence encoding this CDR3. The J gene is TRBJ2-5, the V gene TRBV30, with no clear D. CDR1 and CDR2 from the germline V gene are GTSNPN and SVGIG (reference sequence). With 3 bases removed from V and 3 bases from J, the gap between germline ends came to 5 bases. The CDR3 totals 11 residues. The CDR3 DNA reads TGTGCCTGGAGCCCTAAAGAGACCCAGTACTTC. It translates to CAWSPKETQYF.

The chain employs TRBV19 and TRBJ2-5; TRBD1 aligns across 7 bases. CDR3 length: 15 residues. Germline CDR1 is LNHDA and CDR2 is SQIVND (reference sequence). After removal of 10 bases from V and 0 bases from J, the junction contained 11 bases not matched to a gene. CDR3 nucleotide sequence: TGTGCCACCACGAGACAGGGAAAGTACCAAGAGACCCAGTACTTC. Translating gives CATTRQGKYQETQYF.

This clone was counted only a few times. The J gene is TRBJ1-5, the V gene TRBV14, with a weak D call TRBD1 (6 bases). The V end was cut by 1 base, the J end by 4 bases, with 11 bases between. CDR3 length equals 15 residues. CDR1 and CDR2 (germline): SGHDN, FVKESK. CDR3 loop: CASSQGTGINQPQHF. Written as DNA, the CDR3 is TGTGCCAGCAGCCAAGGAACAGGGATAAATCAGCCCCAGCATTTT.

This sequence joins TRBV10-3 and TRBJ2-2, with 7 bases fitting TRBD1. Losses at the gene ends were 10 bases for V and 4 bases for J; bases not matched to a gene: 15. Germline CDR1 and CDR2: ENHRY and SYGVKD. There are 16 residues in the CDR3. CDR3 loop: CATRPWTGGATGELFF. In DNA form, the CDR3 reads TGTGCCACAAGACCCTGGACAGGCGGCGCCACCGGGGAGCTGTTTTTT.

The chain combines TRBV7-2 with TRBJ2-7; TRBD2 matches at 11 bases. The CDR3 covers 14 residues. Germline V gene data show CDR1 as SGHTA and CDR2 as FQGNSA. The V segment lost 3 bases and the J segment 5 bases; nucleotides outside the gene matches: 3. CDR3 in amino acids: CASSFTSGGNEQYF. Here the CDR3 DNA reads TGTGCCAGCAGCTTTACTAGCGGGGGTAACGAGCAGTACTTC.

A few counts support this clone. The V and J genes are TRBV4-3 and TRBJ2-4; 7 bases are shared with TRBD1. Germline lookup yields CDR1 LGHNA and CDR2 YSLEER. CDR3 length: 16 residues. The V segment lost 0 bases and the J segment 1 base; nucleotides outside the gene matches: 3. CDR3 sequence (DNA): TGCGCCAGCAGCCAAGAGCTACAGGGGGCCAAAAACATTCAGTACTTC. This sequence encodes CASSQELQGAKNIQYF.

The V gene is TRBV30, the J gene TRBJ1-2, with D maybe TRBD1 (5 bases). The CDR3 is made up of 16 amino acids. Trimming cost V 2 bases and J 5 bases, with 21 bases left between them. Germline V gene sequence: CDR1 GTSNPN, CDR2 SVGIG (reference sequence). CDR3 sequence: CAWSPTGRGWVYGYTF. The CDR3 DNA is TGTGCCTGGAGTCCAACGGGTAGGGGCTGGGTATATGGCTACACCTTC.

The chain combines TRBV5-6 with TRBJ2-7; TRBD2 matches 9 bases. The CDR3 extends over 14 amino acids. In germline, CDR1 is SGHDT, CDR2 YYEEEE. The J segment lost 4 bases and the V segment lost 0 bases, leaving 2 bases of the junction unmatched. The CDR3 DNA reads TGTGCCAGCAGCTTGGGGACTAGCGCGTACGAGCAGTACTTC. Protein product: CASSLGTSAYEQYF.

The chain recombines TRBV28 with TRBJ2-7, with D perhaps TRBD1 (6 bases). Trimming took 5 bases from V and 0 from J, leaving 14 bases between them. The CDR3 runs to 15 residues. CDR1 MDHEN and CDR2 SYDVKM come from the germline V gene. The CDR3 DNA is TGTGCCAGCAGTCCAGGGGACCTCCCCTCCTACGAGCAGTACTTC. It specifies CASSPGDLPSYEQYF.

V usage is TRBV2 and J usage is TRBJ2-7; D possibly corresponds to TRBD2 (6 bases). The CDR3 contains 15 residues. Trimming removed 3 bases from V and 7 bases from J, with 19 bases in between. CDR1 SNHLY and CDR2 FYNNEI come from the germline V gene. Here the CDR3 DNA reads TGTGCCAGCAGTGAGTCTAGCGTCCCTTCAACGGAGCAGTACTTC. Translating gives CASSESSVPSTEQYF.

This chain uses TRBV5-1 with TRBJ2-5, with D unresolved. The CDR3 is made up of 15 amino acids. Per germline, CDR1 SGHRS and CDR2 YFSETQ. V was shortened by 1 base and J by 4 bases, with 14 bases between the two germline ends. The DNA for the CDR3 is TGCGCCAGCAGCTTGAGCCAAGTTGTGCGAGAGACCCAGTACTTC. It translates to CASSLSQVVRETQYF.

This clone occurred a few times. The chain recombines TRBV9 with TRBJ2-2; D is perhaps TRBD1 or TRBD2 (6 bases each). The CDR3 length is 16 residues. The germline CDR1 and CDR2 sequences are SGDLS and YYNGEE. The germline V and J ends were trimmed by 0 bases and 4 bases, with 13 bases remaining between them. CDR3 region: CASSVGRGEGTGELFF. As DNA, the CDR3 is TGTGCCAGCAGCGTAGGTAGGGGGGAAGGCACCGGGGAGCTGTTTTTT.